This TCR beta chain originates from a study of cytomegalovirus exposure and HLA in healthy donors. At the level of the study: Counted in an early data release were 75 million to 85 million unique TCRs from HLA-typed donors.

Germline V gene lookup returns CDR1 SGHNT and CDR2 YYREEE (reference sequence). With 4 bases clipped from V and 1 base from J, the junction kept 7 bases outside the gene matches. This CDR3 spans 15 amino acids. Vbeta (60) and Jbeta (13) primers were used in the PCR. The data were produced by immunoSEQ multiplex PCR, yet TCRdb's version contains in-frame clones alone and is incomplete. Of roughly 120,000 clones listed, 73% are singletons. Comments on this clone: Antigen specificity is unknown.

General study points: Because they were indistinguishable, some V segments, including TRBV6-2 and TRBV6-3, were excluded. Per published reports, the classifier diagnosed cytomegalovirus status with high specificity and sensitivity. The study flagged about 150 TCR beta chains as cytomegalovirus-associated.

The clonotype comes from a woman between 35 and 50 years old in good health and CMV-seronegative. The V and J genes are TRBV5-4 and TRBJ1-2, with TRBD1 matching 7 bases. What was sequenced was PBMCs. CDR3: CASSTPGQINYGYTF. The CDR3 nucleotides read TGTGCCAGCAGCACCCCGGGACAGATTAACTATGGCTACACCTTC.